A selection of T cell receptor beta chains follows, all from one sample in a study of blood T cell repertoires in COVID-19. Method: immunoSEQ multiplex PCR; TCRdb's copy keeps in-frame clones and lacks some. The repertoire holds 300,000 or so clones, 87% seen once, with about 1.6% in the top ten. The sample consisted of peripheral blood. The receptors derive from a woman between 40 and 55 years old who had recovered from COVID-19. Each CDR3 is given with its conserved first and last residue. The D gene is left open where the match is weak.

d_gene,v_gene,j_gene,CDR3aa
NA,TRBV19,TRBJ2-3,CASRDTATDTQYF
NA,TRBV19,TRBJ1-1,CASSMREENTEAFF
NA,TRBV5-1,TRBJ2-4,CASSLTGAKNIQYF
TRBD2,TRBV4-2,TRBJ2-3,CASSRRLAGGRGTDTQYF
NA,TRBV27,TRBJ1-6,CASSDLQGKVRSPLHF
NA,TRBV5-6,TRBJ1-4,CASSSRSLKWGELFF
NA,TRBV9,TRBJ2-7,CASSVEATGVDYEQYF
NA,TRBV7-6,TRBJ1-5,CASSPSIRQPQHF
TRBD2,TRBV6-4,TRBJ2-3,CASSRGGVDTQYF
TRBD2,TRBV7-6,TRBJ2-1,CASSSLGGYDNEQFF
NA,TRBV5-4,TRBJ1-1,CASSLRGGTEAFF
TRBD2,TRBV7-2,TRBJ2-1,CASSLGGGLYNEQFF